The present T cell receptor (beta chain) was sequenced within a study of blood T cell repertoires in COVID-19. Study information: Samples of COVID-19 (acute and convalescent) were obtained from the United States, Italy and Spain.

The CDR3 extends over 13 amino acids. The junction had 2 bases not matched to a gene; V was cut back by 3 bases and J by 4 bases. Germline-derived CDR1 and CDR2 are SGHRS and YFSETQ. The protocol was immunoSEQ multiplex PCR, while the TCRdb copy is restricted to in-frame clones and leaves out a portion. The data contain under 250,000 clones, about 83% of them singletons. The sample comprised peripheral blood. The V call is TRBV5-1, the J call TRBJ2-3, with TRBD2 matching 7 bases. The origin of this receptor is a woman aged 45-60 years with acute or convalescent COVID-19. The CDR3 spells CASSSGGADTQYF. CDR3 coding DNA: TGCGCCAGCAGCTCTGGGGGGGCAGATACGCAGTATTTT. The full variable domain, its missing parts supplied by reference TRBV5-1 and TRBJ2-3, is KAGVTQTPRYLIKTRGQQVTLSCSPISGHRSVSWYQQTPGQGLQFLFEYFSETQRNKGNFPGRFSGRQFSNSRSEMNVSTLELGDSALYLCASSSGGADTQYFGPGTRLTVL.